This paragraph covers one T cell receptor (beta chain) sequence. Antigen: not known. The CDR3 contains 15 residues. The V gene's germline CDR1 is SEHNR and CDR2 FQNEAQ (reference sequence). V was trimmed by 7 bases and J by 0 bases, leaving 15 bases between them. This sample is part of a study of vaccination and CD4 T cells after COVID-19. Study-level information: Two of the convalescents were Hispanic, and the group consisted of six males and four females. Study-wide results and caveats: Convalescent patients showed a median around 88% of reactive clones that were seen only post-vaccination.

Via MiXCR, TCRdb re-called the PCR reads, giving one row per CDR3 protein. The repertoire has roughly 15,000 distinct CDR3 sequences, approximately 72% of them found once; the top ten carry 1% to 1.3%. The sequence derives from a human donor who had recovered from COVID-19. J is TRBJ2-5 and V is TRBV7-9; D perhaps matches TRBD1 (6 bases). Sequences were derived from CD4+ T cells from blood, sampled after SARS-CoV-2 vaccination. CDR3: CASNHRQEYQETQYF. The CDR3 nucleotides read TGTGCCAGCAATCACAGACAGGAGTACCAAGAGACCCAGTACTTC.